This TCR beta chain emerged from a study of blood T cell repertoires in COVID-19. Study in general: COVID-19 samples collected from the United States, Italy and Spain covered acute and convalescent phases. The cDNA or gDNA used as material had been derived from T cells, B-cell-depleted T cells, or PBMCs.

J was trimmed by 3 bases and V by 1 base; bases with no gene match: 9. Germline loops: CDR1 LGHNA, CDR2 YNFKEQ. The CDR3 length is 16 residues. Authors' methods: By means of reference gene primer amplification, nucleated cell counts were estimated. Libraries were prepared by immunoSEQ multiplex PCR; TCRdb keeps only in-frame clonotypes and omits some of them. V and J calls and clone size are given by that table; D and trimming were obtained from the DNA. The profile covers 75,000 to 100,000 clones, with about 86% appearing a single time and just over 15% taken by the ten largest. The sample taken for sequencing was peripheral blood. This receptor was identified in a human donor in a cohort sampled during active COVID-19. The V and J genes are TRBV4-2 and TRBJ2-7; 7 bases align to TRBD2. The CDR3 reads CASSQGAGLTRYEQYF. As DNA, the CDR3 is TGTGCCAGCAGCCAAGGAGCGGGACTTACTCGCTACGAGCAGTACTTC.